This TCR beta chain appears in the sequencing data of a study of beta chain features in type 1 diabetes. Regarding the study as a whole: Since sequencing was performed on cDNA, cells with high TCR expression could be over-represented. TCRB CDR3 length was moderately but significantly reduced in all four CD4+ subsets of Type 1 diabetes patients. Researchers reported that naive, central memory and Treg TCRB repertoires appeared more similar in patients than in healthy donors.

This CDR3 comprises 9 residues. The germline V gene has CDR1 SGHTA and CDR2 FQGTGA. V lost 9 bases and J lost 5, with 3 bases in between. Expressed TCRB transcripts were sequenced, since all the RNA that had been isolated was reverse transcribed. The method was immunoSEQ multiplex PCR; TCRdb's version includes in-frame clones alone and lacks a portion of them. Among roughly 140,000 clones listed, over 8.5% were seen once. This clone was observed a single time. Its antigen remains unknown. Populations isolated by sorting all had purity greater than 95%. V usage is TRBV7-3 and J usage is TRBJ2-3; D uncertain. The receptor comes from a man aged 18 to 30 in good health. The sequenced sample consisted of central memory CD4+ T cells from blood. CDR3: CASGDTQYF. CDR3 sequence (DNA): TGTGCCAGTGGAGATACGCAGTATTTT.